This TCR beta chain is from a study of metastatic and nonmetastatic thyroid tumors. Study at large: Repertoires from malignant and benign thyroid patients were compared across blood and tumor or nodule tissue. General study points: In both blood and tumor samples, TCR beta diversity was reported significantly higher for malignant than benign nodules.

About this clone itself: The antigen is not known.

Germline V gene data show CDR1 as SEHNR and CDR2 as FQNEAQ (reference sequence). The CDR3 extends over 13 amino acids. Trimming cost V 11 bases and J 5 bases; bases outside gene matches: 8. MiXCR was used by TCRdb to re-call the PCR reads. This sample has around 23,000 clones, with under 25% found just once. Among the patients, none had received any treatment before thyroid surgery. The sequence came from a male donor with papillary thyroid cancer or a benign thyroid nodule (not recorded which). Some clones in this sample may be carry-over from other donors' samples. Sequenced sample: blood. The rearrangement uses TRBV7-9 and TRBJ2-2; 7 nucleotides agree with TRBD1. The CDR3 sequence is CADRLQGTGELFF. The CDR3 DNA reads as TGTGCCGACAGACTACAGGGGACCGGGGAGCTGTTTTTT.